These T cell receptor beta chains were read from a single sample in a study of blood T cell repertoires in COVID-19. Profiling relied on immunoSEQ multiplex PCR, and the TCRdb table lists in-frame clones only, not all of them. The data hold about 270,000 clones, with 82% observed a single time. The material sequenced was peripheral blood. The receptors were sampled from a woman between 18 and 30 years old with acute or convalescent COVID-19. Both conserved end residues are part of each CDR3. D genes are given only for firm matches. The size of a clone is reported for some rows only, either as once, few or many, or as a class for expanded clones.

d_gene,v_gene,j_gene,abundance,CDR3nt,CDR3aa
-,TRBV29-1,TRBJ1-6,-,TGCAGCGTTGAGGTTGCAGGTCCTCCAGGGCTCCTCCACTTT,CSVEVAGPPGLLHF
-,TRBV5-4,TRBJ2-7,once,TGTGCCAGCAGCTTGGCCGGGATCCCCTACGAGCAGTACTTC,CASSLAGIPYEQYF
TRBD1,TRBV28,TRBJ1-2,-,TGTGCCAGCAGTTTATTGTTACGGGACAGGGGGGGATATGGCTACACCTTC,CASSLLLRDRGGYGYTF
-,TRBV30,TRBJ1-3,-,TGTGCCTGGAGGGGCAGGGGAAGTAGTGGAAACACCATATATTTT,CAWRGRGSSGNTIYF
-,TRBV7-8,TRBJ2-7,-,TGTGCCAGCAGATCTAACCAGGGGAGTAACTACGAGCAGTACTTC,CASRSNQGSNYEQYF
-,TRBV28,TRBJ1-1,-,TGTGCCAGCAGCCGGGGGAACACTGAAGCTTTCTTT,CASSRGNTEAFF
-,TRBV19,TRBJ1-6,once,TGTGCCACCCGGAACAGGGTGGATTCACCCCTCCACTTT,CATRNRVDSPLHF
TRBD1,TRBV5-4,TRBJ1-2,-,TGTGCCAGCAGCACCCAGACAGGGTATGGCTACACCTTC,CASSTQTGYGYTF
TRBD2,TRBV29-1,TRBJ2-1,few,TGCAGCGTTATGACTAGCGGGTACAATGAGCAGTTCTTC,CSVMTSGYNEQFF
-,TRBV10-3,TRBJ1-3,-,TGTGCCTCCTATCGATCTGGAAACACCATATATTTT,CASYRSGNTIYF
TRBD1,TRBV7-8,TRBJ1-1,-,TGTGCCAGCAGCTTAATTAGGGGACAGGGCGGGAACACTGAAGCTTTCTTT,CASSLIRGQGGNTEAFF
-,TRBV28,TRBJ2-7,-,TGTGCCAGCACCCAGGGGGACTCCTCCTACGAGCAGTACTTC,CASTQGDSSYEQYF
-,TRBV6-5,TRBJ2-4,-,TGTGCCAGCAGTTACCTTTCCTTGGCAGGGAAAAACATTCAGTACTTC,CASSYLSLAGKNIQYF
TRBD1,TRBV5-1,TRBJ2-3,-,TGCGCCAGCAGCTTGGCGGGGACAGGAAAGTGGGATACGCAGTATTTT,CASSLAGTGKWDTQYF
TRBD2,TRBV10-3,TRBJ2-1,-,TGTGCCATCAGTGGCAAAGAGCAGATAGCGGGCCTCTACAATGAGCAGTTCTTC,CAISGKEQIAGLYNEQFF
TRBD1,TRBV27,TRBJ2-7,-,TGTGCCAGCAGTTTAGGGACAGGGTTGTACTTC,CASSLGTGLYF